This entry is about one T cell receptor (beta chain). This sample was included in a study of CD8+ T cells in alopecia areata. Extracted from the samples, RNA was reverse transcribed into cDNA to serve as the sequencing template. Assay used: immunoSEQ multiplex PCR; TCRdb lists only in-frame clones, some missing. The table has approximately 140,000 clones, 40% to 50% seen once; the top ten hold roughly 7.5%. What was sequenced was CD4+ T cells sorted from blood. This receptor was identified in a human donor with alopecia areata.

CDR3 coding DNA: TGTGCCAGCAGCTTAGGCGTGCGGGAGCAAGAGACCCAGTACTTC. This codes for CASSLGVREQETQYF. The gene calls are TRBV7-9 and TRBJ2-5, with TRBD2 identical over 7 bases. The CDR3 totals 15 residues. V lost 1 base, J lost 2 bases, and 4 bases stayed unmatched. In germline, CDR1 is SEHNR, CDR2 FQNEAQ (reference sequence).